What follows describes a single TCR beta chain. The CDR3 is made up of 14 amino acids. Germline CDR1 SNHLY, CDR2 FYNNEI. Trimming pared 10 bases from V and 5 bases from J, leaving 17 bases between. Authors' methods: Nucleated cell number was recorded as an estimate derived from reference gene primer amplification. Using immunoSEQ multiplex PCR, the repertoire was profiled, and TCRdb retains in-frame clones only, with some absent. Clonal size and the V and J genes are those of that table, whereas D and trimming came from the DNA. The sample shows some 140,000 clones, about 76% of them seen only once. This entry is derived from a study of blood T cell repertoires in COVID-19. Study in general: There were acute and convalescent COVID-19 samples, and they came from the United States, Italy and Spain. Sources were T cells, B-cell-depleted T cells, or PBMCs; the material itself was cDNA or gDNA.

Patients in Seattle were enrolled during active infection, then followed longitudinally. Material: peripheral blood. The source of this sequence is a woman aged 70-85 years with COVID-19, enrolled during active disease. The chain has TRBV2 and TRBJ2-2; tentative D call: TRBD1 (7 bases). The CDR3 spells CATEAPGGTGELFF. The CDR3 nucleotides are TGTGCCACAGAAGCCCCAGGGGGGACCGGGGAGCTGTTTTTT.